This note documents a single T cell receptor (beta chain) sequence. These data come from a study of cytomegalovirus exposure and HLA in healthy donors. Method: immunoSEQ multiplex PCR; TCRdb's copy keeps in-frame clones and lacks some. Among some 250,000 clones, about 90% were seen once, and the ten largest hold 0.3% to 0.4%. This CDR3 is 13 amino acids long. Trimming shortened V by 4 bases and J by 5 bases, and 8 bases separated the two germline ends. CDR1 and CDR2 (germline): MNHEY, SMNVEV (reference sequence). Sequenced input: PBMCs. This receptor was obtained from a young woman in good health and CMV-seronegative. V and J are TRBV27 and TRBJ2-2; no reliable D call. As DNA, the CDR3 is TGTGCCAGCAGTTACTATGCTACCGGGGAGCTGTTTTTT. This encodes CASSYYATGELFF.